These 3 T cell receptor beta chains were sequenced from one sample in a study of blood T cells in healthy people across ages. Then a second PCR, running roughly 7 to 11 cycles, was carried out with a sample-barcoded 5' primer and a J-beta primer mix. In TCRdb, the 5' RACE reads were re-called with MiXCR into one record per CDR3 protein. The profile shows 650,000 to 1,000,000 distinct CDR3 sequences, 30% to 45% of them singletons. Sequenced input: blood. The receptors were gathered from a man aged 18 to 30 in good health.

The chain joins TRBV7-2 to TRBJ2-2; D not certain. Trimming took 3 bases from V and 4 from J, leaving 6 bases between them. The CDR3 has 13 amino acids. CDR1 is SGHTA, CDR2 FQGNSA, per germline. CDR3 DNA: TGTGCCAGCAGCTTCCTACCCACCGGGGAGCTGTTTTTT. Translation: CASSFLPTGELFF. Filled out from reference TRBV7-2 and TRBJ2-2, the complete variable domain reads GAGVSQSPSNKVTEKGKDVELRCDPISGHTALYWYRQSLGQGLEFLIYFQGNSAPDKSGLPSDRFSAERTGGSVSTLTIQRTQQEDSAVYLCASSFLPTGELFFGEGSRLTVL.

This chain links TRBV12-3 or TRBV12-4 with TRBJ2-3; the match to TRBD2 covers 7 bases. The length of the CDR3 is 14 residues. The V and J ends lost 5 bases and 7 bases, in that order; junction bases with no gene match: 9. DNA for the CDR3: TGTGCCAGCAGTGTGGGGGACTATCCTAATACGCAGTATTTT. Residues: CASSVGDYPNTQYF.

This clonotype was picked up a small number of times. CDR3 sequence: CASSQEGQNTGELFF. The CDR3 nucleotides are TGCGCCAGCAGCCAAGAGGGACAGAACACCGGGGAGCTGTTTTTT. The rearrangement uses TRBV4-1 and TRBJ2-2, with a possible D match to TRBD1 (6 bases). V lost 0 bases and J 1 base, leaving 6 bases between the germline ends. The CDR3 spans 15 residues. The germline V gene encodes CDR1 MGHRA and CDR2 YSYEKL.